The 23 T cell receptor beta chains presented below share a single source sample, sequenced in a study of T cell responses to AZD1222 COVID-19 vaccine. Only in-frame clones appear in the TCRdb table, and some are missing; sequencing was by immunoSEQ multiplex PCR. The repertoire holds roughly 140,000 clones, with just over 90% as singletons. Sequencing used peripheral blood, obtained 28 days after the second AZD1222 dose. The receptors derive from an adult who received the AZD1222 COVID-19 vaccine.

The CDR3 loop reads CASSIFSGNQPQHF. CDR3 nucleotide sequence: TGTGCCAGTAGTATCTTCTCAGGGAATCAGCCCCAGCATTTT. V and J are TRBV19 and TRBJ1-5; D is possibly TRBD1 (5 bases). The CDR3 totals 14 residues. The V end lost 3 bases, the J end lost 4 bases, and 10 bases lay between the germline ends. CDR1 and CDR2 from the germline V gene are LNHDA and SQIVND (reference sequence).

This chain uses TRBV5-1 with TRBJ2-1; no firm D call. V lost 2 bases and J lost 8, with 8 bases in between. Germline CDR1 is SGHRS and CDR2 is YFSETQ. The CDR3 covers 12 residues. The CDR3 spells CASSFSSDEQFF. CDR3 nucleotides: TGCGCCAGCAGCTTTAGTTCCGATGAGCAGTTCTTC.

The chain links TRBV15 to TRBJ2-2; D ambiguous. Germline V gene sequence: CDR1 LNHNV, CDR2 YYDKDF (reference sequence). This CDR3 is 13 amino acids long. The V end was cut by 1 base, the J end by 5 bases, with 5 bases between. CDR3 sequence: CATSRVRTGELFF. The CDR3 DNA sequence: TGTGCCACCAGCAGAGTCCGAACCGGGGAGCTGTTTTTT. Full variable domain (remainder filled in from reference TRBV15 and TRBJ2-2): DAMVIQNPRYQVTQFGKPVTLSCSQTLNHNVMYWYQQKSSQAPKLLFHYYDKDFNNEADTPDNFQSRRPNTSFCFLDIRSPGLGDTAMYLCATSRVRTGELFFGEGSRLTVL.

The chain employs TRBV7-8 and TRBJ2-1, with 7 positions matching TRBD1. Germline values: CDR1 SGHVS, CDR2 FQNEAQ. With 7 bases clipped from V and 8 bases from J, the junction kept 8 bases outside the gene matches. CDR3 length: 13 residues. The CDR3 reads CASKGALRDEQFF. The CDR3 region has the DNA TGTGCCAGCAAGGGGGCTCTCCGGGATGAGCAGTTCTTC.

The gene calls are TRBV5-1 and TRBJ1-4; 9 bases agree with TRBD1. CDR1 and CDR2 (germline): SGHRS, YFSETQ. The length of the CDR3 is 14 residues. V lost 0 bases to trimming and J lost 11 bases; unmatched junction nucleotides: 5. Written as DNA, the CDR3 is TGCGCCAGCAGCTTGGGACAGGGGGTCGGGAAACTGTTTTTT. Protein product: CASSLGQGVGKLFF. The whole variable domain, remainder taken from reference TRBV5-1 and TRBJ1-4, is KAGVTQTPRYLIKTRGQQVTLSCSPISGHRSVSWYQQTPGQGLQFLFEYFSETQRNKGNFPGRFSGRQFSNSRSEMNVSTLELGDSALYLCASSLGQGVGKLFFGSGTQLSVL.

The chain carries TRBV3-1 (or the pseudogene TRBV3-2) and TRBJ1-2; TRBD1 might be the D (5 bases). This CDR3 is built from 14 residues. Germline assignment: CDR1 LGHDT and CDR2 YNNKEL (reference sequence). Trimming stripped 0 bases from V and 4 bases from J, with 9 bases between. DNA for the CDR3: TGTGCCAGCAGCCAAGAAGTGGGGACCTATGGCTACACCTTC. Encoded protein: CASSQEVGTYGYTF.

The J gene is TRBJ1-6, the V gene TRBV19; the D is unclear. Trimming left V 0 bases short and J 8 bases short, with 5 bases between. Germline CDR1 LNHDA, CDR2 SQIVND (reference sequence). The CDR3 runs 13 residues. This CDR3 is CASSIDRYSPLHF. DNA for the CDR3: TGTGCCAGTAGTATAGACCGATATTCACCCCTCCACTTT.

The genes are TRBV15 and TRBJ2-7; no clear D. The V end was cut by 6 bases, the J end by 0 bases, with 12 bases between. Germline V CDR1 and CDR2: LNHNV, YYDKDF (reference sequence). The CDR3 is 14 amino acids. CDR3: CATSVGRASYEQYF. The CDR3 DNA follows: TGTGCCACCAGTGTGGGAAGGGCCTCCTACGAGCAGTACTTC.

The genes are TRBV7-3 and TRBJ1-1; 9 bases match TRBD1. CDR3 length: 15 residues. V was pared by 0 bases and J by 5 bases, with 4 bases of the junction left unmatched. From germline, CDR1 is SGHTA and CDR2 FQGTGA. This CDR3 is CASSLTGQGNTEAFF. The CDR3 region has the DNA TGTGCCAGCAGCTTAACGGGACAGGGAAATACTGAAGCTTTCTTT.

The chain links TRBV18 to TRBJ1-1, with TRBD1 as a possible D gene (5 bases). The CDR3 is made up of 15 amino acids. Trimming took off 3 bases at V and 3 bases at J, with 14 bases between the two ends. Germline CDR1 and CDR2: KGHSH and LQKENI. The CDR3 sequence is CASSPPGLAYTEAFF. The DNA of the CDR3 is TGTGCCAGCTCACCTCCGGGGCTTGCGTACACTGAAGCTTTCTTT. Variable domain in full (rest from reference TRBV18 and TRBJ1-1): NAGVMQNPRHLVRRRGQEARLRCSPMKGHSHVYWYRQLPEEGLKFMVYLQKENIIDESGMPKERFSAEFPKEGPSILRIQQVVRGDSAAYFCASSPPGLAYTEAFFGQGTRLTVV.

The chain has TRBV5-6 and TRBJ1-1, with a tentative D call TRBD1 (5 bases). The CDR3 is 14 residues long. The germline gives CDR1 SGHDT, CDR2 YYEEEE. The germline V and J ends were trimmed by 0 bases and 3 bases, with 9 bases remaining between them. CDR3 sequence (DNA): TGTGCCAGCAGCTTGGTCAGGGTGGACACTGAAGCTTTCTTT. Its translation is CASSLVRVDTEAFF. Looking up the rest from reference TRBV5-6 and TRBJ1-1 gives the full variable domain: DAGVTQSPTHLIKTRGQQVTLRCSPKSGHDTVSWYQQALGQGPQFIFQYYEEEERQRGNFPDRFSGHQFPNYSSELNVNALLLGDSALYLCASSLVRVDTEAFFGQGTRLTVV.

CDR3 DNA: TGTGCCAGTAGCCTGACAGAGATTAACACTGAAGCTTTCTTT. It specifies CASSLTEINTEAFF. This chain links TRBV19 with TRBJ1-1; weak D call: TRBD1 (5 bases). The CDR3 consists of 14 residues. Germline V gene data show CDR1 as LNHDA and CDR2 as SQIVND (reference sequence). V was shortened by 6 bases and J by 2 bases, with 13 bases between the two germline ends.

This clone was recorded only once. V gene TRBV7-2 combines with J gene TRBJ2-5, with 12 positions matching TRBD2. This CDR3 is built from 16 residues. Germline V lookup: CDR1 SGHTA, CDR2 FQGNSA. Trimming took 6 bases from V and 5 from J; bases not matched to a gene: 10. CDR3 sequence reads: CASRSSGGASLETQYF. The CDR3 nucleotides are TGTGCCAGCAGATCTAGCGGGGGGGCTTCGTTGGAGACCCAGTACTTC.

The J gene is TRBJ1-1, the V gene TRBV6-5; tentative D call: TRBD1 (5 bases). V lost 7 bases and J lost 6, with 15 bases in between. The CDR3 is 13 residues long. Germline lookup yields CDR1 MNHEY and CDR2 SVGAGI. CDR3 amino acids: CASTPGKRAEAFF. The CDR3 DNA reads TGTGCCAGCACCCCAGGGAAGCGGGCTGAAGCTTTCTTT.

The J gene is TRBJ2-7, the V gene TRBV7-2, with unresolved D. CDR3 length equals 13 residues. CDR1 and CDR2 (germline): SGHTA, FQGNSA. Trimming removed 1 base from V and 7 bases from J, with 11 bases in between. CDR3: CASSLGFWGEQYF. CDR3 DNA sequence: TGTGCCAGCAGCTTAGGGTTTTGGGGAGAGCAGTACTTC.

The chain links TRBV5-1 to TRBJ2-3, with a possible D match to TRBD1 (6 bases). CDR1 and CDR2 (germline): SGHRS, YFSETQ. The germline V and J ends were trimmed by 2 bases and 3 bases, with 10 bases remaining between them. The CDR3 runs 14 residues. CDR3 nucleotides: TGCGCCAGCAGCTTACAGGGTGTGACAGATACGCAGTATTTT. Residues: CASSLQGVTDTQYF.

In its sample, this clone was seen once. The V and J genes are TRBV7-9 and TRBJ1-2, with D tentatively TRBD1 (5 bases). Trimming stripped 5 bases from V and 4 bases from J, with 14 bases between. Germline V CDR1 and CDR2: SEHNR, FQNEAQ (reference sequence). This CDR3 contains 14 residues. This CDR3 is CASSPVGVSYGYTF. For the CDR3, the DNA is TGTGCCAGCAGCCCAGTAGGGGTTAGCTATGGCTACACCTTC. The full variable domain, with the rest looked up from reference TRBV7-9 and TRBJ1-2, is DTGVSQNPRHKITKRGQNVTFRCDPISEHNRLYWYRQTLGQGPEFLTYFQNEAQLEKSRLLSDRFSAERPKGSFSTLEIQRTEQGDSAMYLCASSPVGVSYGYTFGSGTRLTVV.

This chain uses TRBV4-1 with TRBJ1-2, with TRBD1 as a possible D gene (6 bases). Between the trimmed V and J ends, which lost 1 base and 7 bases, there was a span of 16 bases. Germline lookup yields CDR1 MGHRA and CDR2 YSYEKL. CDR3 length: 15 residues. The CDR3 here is CASSQGLGGQGGYTF. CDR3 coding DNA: TGCGCCAGCAGCCAAGGTCTTGGGGGGCAGGGTGGCTACACCTTC.

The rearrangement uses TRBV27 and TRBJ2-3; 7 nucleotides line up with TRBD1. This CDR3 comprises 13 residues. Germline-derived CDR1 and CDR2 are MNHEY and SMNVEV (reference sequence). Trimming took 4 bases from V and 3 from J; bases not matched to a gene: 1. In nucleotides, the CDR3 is TGTGCCAGCAGTTGGGACAGTACAGATACGCAGTATTTT. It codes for CASSWDSTDTQYF.

This chain's CDR3 is CASSPIGTSGSGEQYF. CDR3 sequence (DNA): TGTGCCAGCTCACCAATAGGCACTAGCGGGAGTGGAGAGCAGTACTTC. The chain links TRBV18 to TRBJ2-7, with TRBD2 identical over 11 bases. Germline assignment: CDR1 KGHSH and CDR2 LQKENI. The CDR3 loop spans 16 amino acids. V lost 2 bases, J lost 7 bases, and 10 bases stayed unmatched.

The DNA for the CDR3 is TGTGCCACCAGCGTCCTGGGACAGACCAATGAGCAGTTCTTC. It is translated as CATSVLGQTNEQFF. The chain uses TRBV15 and TRBJ2-1, with TRBD1 identical over 7 bases. The V segment lost 5 bases and the J segment 6 bases; nucleotides outside the gene matches: 7. Germline CDR1 and CDR2: LNHNV and YYDKDF (reference sequence). This CDR3 comprises 14 residues. Based on the CDR3 plus reference TRBV15 and TRBJ2-1, the full variable domain is DAMVIQNPRYQVTQFGKPVTLSCSQTLNHNVMYWYQQKSSQAPKLLFHYYDKDFNNEADTPDNFQSRRPNTSFCFLDIRSPGLGDTAMYLCATSVLGQTNEQFFGPGTRLTVL.

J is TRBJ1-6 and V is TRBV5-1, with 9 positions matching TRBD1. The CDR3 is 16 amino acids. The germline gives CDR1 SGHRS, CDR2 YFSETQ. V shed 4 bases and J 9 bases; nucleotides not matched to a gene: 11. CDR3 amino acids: CASSVGRTGAFSPLHF. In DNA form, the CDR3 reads TGCGCCAGCAGCGTCGGACGGACAGGGGCTTTTTCACCCCTCCACTTT.

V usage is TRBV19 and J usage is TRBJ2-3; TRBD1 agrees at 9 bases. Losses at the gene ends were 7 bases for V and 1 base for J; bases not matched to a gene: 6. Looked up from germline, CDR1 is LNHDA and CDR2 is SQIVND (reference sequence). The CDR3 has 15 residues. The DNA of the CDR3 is TGTGCCAGTACCTCCCGGACAGGGGGCACAGATACGCAGTATTTT. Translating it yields CASTSRTGGTDTQYF.